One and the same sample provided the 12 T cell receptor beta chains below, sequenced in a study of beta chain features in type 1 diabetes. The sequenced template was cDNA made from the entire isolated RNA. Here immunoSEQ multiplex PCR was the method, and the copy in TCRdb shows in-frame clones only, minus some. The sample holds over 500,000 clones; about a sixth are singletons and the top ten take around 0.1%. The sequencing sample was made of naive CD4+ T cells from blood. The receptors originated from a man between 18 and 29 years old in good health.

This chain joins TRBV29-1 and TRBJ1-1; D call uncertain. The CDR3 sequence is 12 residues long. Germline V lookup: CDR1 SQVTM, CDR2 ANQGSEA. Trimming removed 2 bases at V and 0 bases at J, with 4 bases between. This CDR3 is CSVERMNTEAFF. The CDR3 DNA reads TGCAGCGTTGAACGGATGAACACTGAAGCTTTCTTT.

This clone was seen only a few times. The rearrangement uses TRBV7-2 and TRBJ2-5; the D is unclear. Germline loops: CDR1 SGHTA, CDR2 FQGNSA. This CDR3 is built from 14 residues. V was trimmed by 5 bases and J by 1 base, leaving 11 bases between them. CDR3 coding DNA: TGTGCCAGCAGCGATAAGGGATTCCAAGAGACCCAGTACTTC. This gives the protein CASSDKGFQETQYF.

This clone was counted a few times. DNA for the CDR3: TGTGCCAGCAGTCCACACGTAGGACAAGGGGACACCTTC. Translating it yields CASSPHVGQGDTF. V and J are TRBV6-5 and TRBJ1-2; weak D call: TRBD1 (5 bases). From germline, CDR1 is MNHEY and CDR2 SVGAGI. Trimming cost V 5 bases and J 12 bases, with 19 bases left between them. This CDR3 has 13 amino acids.

The CDR3 nucleotides read TGTGCCAGCAGTTCCCCGATCCACGGGGAGCTGTTTTTT. Translated, it gives CASSSPIHGELFF. The V call is TRBV6-5, the J call TRBJ2-2; D remains unclear. CDR1 MNHEY and CDR2 SVGAGI come from the germline V gene. The CDR3 has 13 residues. Trimming removed 4 bases at V and 7 bases at J, with 10 bases between.

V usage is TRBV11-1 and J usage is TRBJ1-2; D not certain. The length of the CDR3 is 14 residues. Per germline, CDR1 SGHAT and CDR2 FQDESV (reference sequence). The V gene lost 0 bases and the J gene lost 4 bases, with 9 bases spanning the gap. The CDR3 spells CASSLASRAYGYTF. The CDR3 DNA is TGTGCCAGCAGCTTAGCGTCGAGGGCCTATGGCTACACCTTC.

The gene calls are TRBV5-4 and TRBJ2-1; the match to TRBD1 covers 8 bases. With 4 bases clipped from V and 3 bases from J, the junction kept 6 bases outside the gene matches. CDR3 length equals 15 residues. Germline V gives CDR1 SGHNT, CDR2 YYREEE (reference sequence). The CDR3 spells CASSPGQDRYNEQFF. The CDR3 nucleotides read TGTGCCAGCAGCCCGGGACAGGATCGCTACAATGAGCAGTTCTTC. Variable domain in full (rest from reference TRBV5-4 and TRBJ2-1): ETGVTQSPTHLIKTRGQQVTLRCSSQSGHNTVSWYQQALGQGPQFIFQYYREEENGRGNFPPRFSGLQFPNYSSELNVNALELDDSALYLCASSPGQDRYNEQFFGPGTRLTVL.

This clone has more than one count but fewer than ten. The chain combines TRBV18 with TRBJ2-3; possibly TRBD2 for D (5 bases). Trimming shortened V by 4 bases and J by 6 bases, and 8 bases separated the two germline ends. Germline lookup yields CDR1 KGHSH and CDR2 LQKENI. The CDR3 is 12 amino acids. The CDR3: CASSLREDTQYF. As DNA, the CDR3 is TGTGCCAGCTCACTTAGGGAGGATACGCAGTATTTT.

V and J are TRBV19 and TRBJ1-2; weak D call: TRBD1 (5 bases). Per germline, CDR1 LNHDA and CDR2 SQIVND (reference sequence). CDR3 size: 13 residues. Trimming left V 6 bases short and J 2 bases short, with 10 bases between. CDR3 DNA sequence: TGTGCCAGTAGGCGTCAGGGCAACTATGGCTACACCTTC. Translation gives CASRRQGNYGYTF.

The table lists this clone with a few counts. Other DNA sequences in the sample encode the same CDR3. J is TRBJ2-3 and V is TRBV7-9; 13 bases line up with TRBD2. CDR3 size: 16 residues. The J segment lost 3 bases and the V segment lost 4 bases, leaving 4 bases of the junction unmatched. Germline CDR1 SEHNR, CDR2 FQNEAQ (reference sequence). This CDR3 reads CASSSGLAGATDTQYF. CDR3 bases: TGTGCCAGCAGCTCAGGACTAGCGGGGGCGACAGATACGCAGTATTTT.

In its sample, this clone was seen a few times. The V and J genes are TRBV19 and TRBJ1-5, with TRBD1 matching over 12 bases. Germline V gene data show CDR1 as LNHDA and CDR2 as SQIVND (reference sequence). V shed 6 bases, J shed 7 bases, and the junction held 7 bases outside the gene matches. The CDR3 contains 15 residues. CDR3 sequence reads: CASRSGTGGDQPQHF. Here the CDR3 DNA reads TGTGCCAGTAGATCAGGGACAGGGGGCGACCAGCCCCAGCATTTT.

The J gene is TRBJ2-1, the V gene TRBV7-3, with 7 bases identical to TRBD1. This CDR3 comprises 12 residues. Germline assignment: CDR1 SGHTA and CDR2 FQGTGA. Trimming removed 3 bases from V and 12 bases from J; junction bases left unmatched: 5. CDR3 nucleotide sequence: TGTGCCAGCAGCTTCGACAGGGCCCGGCAGTTCTTC. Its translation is CASSFDRARQFF.

CDR3 DNA: TGTGCCAGCAGCCAAAGGACAGGAAGTATGGTGCCCCTCCACTTT. This gives the protein CASSQRTGSMVPLHF. The V call is TRBV14, the J call TRBJ1-6, with 7 bases that match TRBD1. In germline, CDR1 is SGHDN, CDR2 FVKESK. V gave up 2 bases and J gave up 13 bases; unmatched junction bases: 11. The CDR3 has 15 amino acids.